The present entry profiles one TCR beta chain with its context. Its antigen is unidentified. In each sample, at least 7 million PBMCs were isolated. Germline CDR1 and CDR2: MNHEY and SVGEGT. This CDR3 region has 16 residues. J lost 5 bases, V lost 1 base, and 3 bases had no gene match. This entry belongs to a study of blood T cells in healthy people across ages. Study-level results: There were more naive CD4+ cells and higher diversity in long-lived donors than in aged donors.

A second roughly 7 to 12 cycle PCR used barcoded and J-beta primers. TCRdb analysed the 5' RACE reads with MiXCR anew, one entry per CDR3 protein. This sample yields about 600,000 distinct CDR3 sequences, of which around 50% are seen a single time; 20% to 25% belongs to the top ten. This sequence joins TRBV6-2 or TRBV6-3 and TRBJ2-3; 13 nucleotides match TRBD2. This TCR was recovered from a man of 80 years or more in good health. The specimen sequenced was blood. This chain's CDR3 is CASSYLGLAGRDTQYF. CDR3 sequence (DNA): TGTGCCAGCAGTTACTTGGGACTAGCGGGGAGAGATACGCAGTATTTT.